Below are 17 T cell receptor beta chains sequenced from a single sample in a study of cytomegalovirus exposure and HLA in healthy donors. A multiplex PCR was run with 60 Vbeta primers and 13 Jbeta primers. Measured with immunoSEQ multiplex PCR; TCRdb has only the in-frame clones, and not every one. The top ten clones hold about 5.6% of a sample with 150,000 to 200,000 clones, about 77% of them seen once. Sequenced: PBMCs. The receptors were sampled from a young woman in good health and CMV-seropositive.

This sequence joins TRBV6-5 and TRBJ2-7, with D perhaps TRBD2 (6 bases). Trimming took 5 bases from V and 2 from J, leaving 13 bases between them. The CDR3 loop spans 14 amino acids. From germline, CDR1 is MNHEY and CDR2 SVGAGI. The CDR3 coding sequence is TGTGCCAGCAGTGGGGACTCACCTCCCTACGAGCAGTACTTC. Protein sequence: CASSGDSPPYEQYF.

The genes are TRBV19 and TRBJ2-7; possible D gene TRBD2, 6 bases. The CDR3 runs to 14 residues. Trimming pared 4 bases from V and 2 bases from J, leaving 12 bases between. Per germline, CDR1 LNHDA and CDR2 SQIVND (reference sequence). The CDR3: CASSTDGEAYEQYF. CDR3 DNA sequence: TGTGCCAGTAGTACCGACGGGGAGGCCTACGAGCAGTACTTC.

The V and J genes are TRBV5-4 and TRBJ2-1, with 10 bases identical to TRBD1. The CDR3 spans 13 residues. J was trimmed by 8 bases and V by 3 bases; bases with no gene match: 2. CDR1 SGHNT and CDR2 YYREEE come from the germline V gene (reference sequence). The CDR3 DNA reads TGTGCCAGCAGCTCGGGACAGGGGCATGAGCAGTTCTTC. Its protein product is CASSSGQGHEQFF. The whole variable domain, filled in from reference TRBV5-4 and TRBJ2-1, reads ETGVTQSPTHLIKTRGQQVTLRCSSQSGHNTVSWYQQALGQGPQFIFQYYREEENGRGNFPPRFSGLQFPNYSSELNVNALELDDSALYLCASSSGQGHEQFFGPGTRLTVL.

This chain connects TRBV11-2 to TRBJ2-1, with D perhaps TRBD1 (6 bases). The V gene's germline CDR1 is SGHAT and CDR2 FQNNGV. Trimming took off 4 bases at V and 5 bases at J, with 9 bases between the two ends. This CDR3 contains 13 residues. The CDR3 DNA sequence: TGTGCCAGCAGCTGGGGGCTAAACAATGAGCAGTTCTTC. It codes for CASSWGLNNEQFF.

V usage is TRBV27 and J usage is TRBJ2-7; D may be TRBD2 (5 bases). V was trimmed by 3 bases and J by 0 bases, leaving 9 bases between them. Germline CDR1 is MNHEY and CDR2 is SMNVEV (reference sequence). This CDR3 region has 14 residues. This CDR3 is CASSFRGISYEQYF. The CDR3 DNA is TGTGCCAGCAGTTTTCGGGGTATCTCCTACGAGCAGTACTTC.

V usage is TRBV19 and J usage is TRBJ1-5; D is ambiguous. CDR3 size: 13 residues. V gave up 8 bases and J gave up 7 bases, with 15 bases separating them. CDR1 LNHDA and CDR2 SQIVND come from the germline V gene (reference sequence). The CDR3 sequence is CASLVQEGQPQHF. The CDR3 DNA follows: TGTGCCAGTTTGGTTCAGGAGGGCCAGCCCCAGCATTTT. Using reference TRBV19 and TRBJ1-5 for the parts outside the CDR3, the full variable domain is DGGITQSPKYLFRKEGQNVTLSCEQNLNHDAMYWYRQDPGQGLRLIYYSQIVNDFQKGDIAEGYSVSREKKESFPLTVTSAQKNPTAFYLCASLVQEGQPQHFGDGTRLSIL.

This clone was detected a few times. This chain uses TRBV28 with TRBJ2-7; D is uncertain. Trimming stripped 4 bases from V and 6 bases from J, with 16 bases between. From germline, CDR1 is MDHEN and CDR2 SYDVKM. The CDR3 runs 14 residues. The CDR3 DNA is TGTGCCAGCAGTTCTCCCCGTCGAGGTTCCGAGCAGTACTTC. Its protein product is CASSSPRRGSEQYF.

This sequence joins TRBV7-8 and TRBJ1-1, with D perhaps TRBD1 (6 bases). Germline lookup yields CDR1 SGHVS and CDR2 FQNEAQ. Trimming stripped 1 base from V and 3 bases from J, with 12 bases between. This CDR3 has 15 residues. CDR3 region: CASSLEGQWDTEAFF. In DNA, the CDR3 is TGTGCCAGCAGCTTAGAAGGACAGTGGGACACTGAAGCTTTCTTT.

The V call is TRBV11-2, the J call TRBJ1-2, with D perhaps matching TRBD1 (5 bases). The CDR3 consists of 12 residues. V lost 3 bases and J 6 bases, leaving 8 bases between the germline ends. Germline CDR1 SGHAT, CDR2 FQNNGV. CDR3 protein: CASSLAGNGYTF. The CDR3 DNA reads TGTGCCAGCAGCTTGGCAGGGAATGGCTACACCTTC. Filled out from reference TRBV11-2 and TRBJ1-2, the complete variable domain reads EAGVAQSPRYKIIEKRQSVAFWCNPISGHATLYWYQQILGQGPKLLIQFQNNGVVDDSQLPKDRFSAERLKGVDSTLKIQPAKLEDSAVYLCASSLAGNGYTFGSGTRLTVV.

For this clone: The same CDR3 also results from other DNA sequences found in this sample. V gene TRBV7-2 combines with J gene TRBJ2-1; a weak D match, TRBD2 (5 bases). The CDR3 covers 15 residues. The germline V and J ends were trimmed by 0 bases and 2 bases, with 8 bases remaining between them. Germline CDR1 is SGHTA and CDR2 is FQGNSA. The CDR3 is CASSLAFGAYNEQFF. The CDR3 DNA sequence: TGTGCCAGCAGCTTAGCATTCGGGGCCTACAATGAGCAGTTCTTC.

The chain employs TRBV6-5 and TRBJ2-1; possibly TRBD2 for D (6 bases). V lost 6 bases and J lost 9, with 21 bases in between. The CDR3 has 15 residues. The germline V gene encodes CDR1 MNHEY and CDR2 SVGAGI. Here the CDR3 reads CASSHQLGGLSEQFF. DNA for the CDR3: TGTGCCAGCAGCCACCAACTAGGAGGGTTGAGTGAGCAGTTCTTC.

Comment on this clone: A read error may account for a junction end that differs from germline. The same CDR3 also results from other DNA sequences found in this sample. The chain links TRBV5-4 to TRBJ2-7, with 7 nucleotides matching TRBD2. This CDR3 has 16 residues. Germline CDR1 and CDR2: SGHNT and YYREEE (reference sequence). CDR3 residues: CASSFGVAGGVYEQYF. The CDR3 DNA follows: TGTGCTAGCAGCTTTGGGGTAGCGGGTGGGGTTTACGAGCAGTACTTC. Variable domain in full (rest from reference TRBV5-4 and TRBJ2-7): ETGVTQSPTHLIKTRGQQVTLRCSSQSGHNTVSWYQQALGQGPQFIFQYYREEENGRGNFPPRFSGLQFPNYSSELNVNALELDDSALYLCASSFGVAGGVYEQYFGPGTRLTVT.

The DNA of the CDR3 is TGTGCCAGCAGCCCTAGTCCGGCTTTCTTT. It specifies CASSPSPAFF. The genes are TRBV9 and TRBJ1-1; D gene unclear. CDR1 is SGDLS, CDR2 YYNGEE, per germline. The length of the CDR3 is 10 residues. Trimming took 4 bases from V and 11 from J, leaving 9 bases between them.

This clone was seen only a few times. The chain carries TRBV9 and TRBJ2-2, with 9 bases fitting TRBD1. Germline V gives CDR1 SGDLS, CDR2 YYNGEE. CDR3 length: 16 amino acids. Trimming took 3 bases from V and 2 from J; bases not matched to a gene: 5. In DNA form, the CDR3 reads TGTGCCAGCAGCGACGAGGGACAGGGTAACACCGGGGAGCTGTTTTTT. Translated, it gives CASSDEGQGNTGELFF.

In its sample, this clone was seen once. J is TRBJ1-2 and V is TRBV21-1; TRBD1 was called by the table and not checked on the DNA. TRBV21-1 is listed as a pseudogene. The CDR3 is 13 residues long. The CDR3 nucleotides are TGTGCCAGCAGCAAAGGACAGGGTGGTGGCTACACCTTC. Protein sequence: CASSKGQGGGYTF.

Only a few counts were recorded for this clone. The chain is built from TRBV6-5 and TRBJ2-7, with D tentatively TRBD2 (6 bases). The CDR3 loop spans 14 amino acids. Trimming shortened V by 0 bases and J by 7 bases, and 13 bases separated the two germline ends. Germline CDR1 is MNHEY and CDR2 is SVGAGI. CDR3 in DNA: TGTGCCAGCAGTTACTCGGGCGGGACTTCTGAGCAGTACTTC. It yields the protein CASSYSGGTSEQYF.

This rearrangement joins TRBV19 to TRBJ1-1; D remains unclear. The CDR3 runs to 15 residues. Germline assignment: CDR1 LNHDA and CDR2 SQIVND (reference sequence). The ends were cut back, 6 bases at V and 0 bases at J, with 14 bases in the middle. The CDR3 sequence: CASSDQRAMNTEAFF. The CDR3 nucleotides read TGTGCCAGTAGCGACCAGAGGGCTATGAACACTGAAGCTTTCTTT.